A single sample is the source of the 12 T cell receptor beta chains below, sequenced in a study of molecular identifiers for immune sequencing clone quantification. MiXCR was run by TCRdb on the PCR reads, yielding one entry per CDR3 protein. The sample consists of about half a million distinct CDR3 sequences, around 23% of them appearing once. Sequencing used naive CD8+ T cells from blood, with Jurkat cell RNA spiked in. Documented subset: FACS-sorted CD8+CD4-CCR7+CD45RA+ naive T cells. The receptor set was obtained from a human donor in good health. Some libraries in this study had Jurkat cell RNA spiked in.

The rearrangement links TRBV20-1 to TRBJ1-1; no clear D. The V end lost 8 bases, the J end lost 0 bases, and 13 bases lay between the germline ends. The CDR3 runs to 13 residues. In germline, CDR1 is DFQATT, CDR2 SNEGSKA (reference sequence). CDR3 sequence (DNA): TGCAGTCACACCCACCGGCTGAACACTGAAGCTTTCTTT. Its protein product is CSHTHRLNTEAFF.

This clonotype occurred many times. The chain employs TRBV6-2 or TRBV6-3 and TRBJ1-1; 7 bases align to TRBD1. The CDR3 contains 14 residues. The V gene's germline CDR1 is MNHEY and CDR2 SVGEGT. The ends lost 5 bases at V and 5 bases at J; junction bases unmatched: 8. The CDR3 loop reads CASSTSTGFTEAFF. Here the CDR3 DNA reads TGTGCCAGCAGTACATCGACAGGGTTTACTGAAGCTTTCTTT.

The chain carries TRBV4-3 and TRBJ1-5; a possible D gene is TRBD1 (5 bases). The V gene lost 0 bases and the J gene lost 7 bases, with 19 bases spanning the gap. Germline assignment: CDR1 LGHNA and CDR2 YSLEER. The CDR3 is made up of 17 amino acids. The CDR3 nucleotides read TGCGCCAGCAGCCAAGATTGGCCGGGACCAGTAGGGCAGCCCCAGCATTTT. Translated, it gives CASSQDWPGPVGQPQHF.

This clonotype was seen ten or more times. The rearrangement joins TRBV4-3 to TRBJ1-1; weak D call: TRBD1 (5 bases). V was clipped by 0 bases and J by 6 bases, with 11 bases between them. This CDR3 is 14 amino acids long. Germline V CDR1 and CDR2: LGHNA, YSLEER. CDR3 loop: CASSQDISGAEAFF. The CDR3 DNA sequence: TGCGCCAGCAGCCAAGATATTTCGGGGGCTGAAGCTTTCTTT.

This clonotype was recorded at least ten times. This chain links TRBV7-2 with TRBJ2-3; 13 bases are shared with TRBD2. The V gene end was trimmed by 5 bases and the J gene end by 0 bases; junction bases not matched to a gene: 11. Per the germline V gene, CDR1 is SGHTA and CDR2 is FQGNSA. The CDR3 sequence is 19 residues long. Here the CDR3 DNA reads TGTGCCAGCAGCCTGCGGACTAGCGGGGGTATCGGTAGCACAGATACGCAGTATTTT. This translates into CASSLRTSGGIGSTDTQYF.

The CDR3 coding sequence is TGTGCCAGCAGCCGGTCCCCCAGCTCAGAAAGCGGGACTTCCCCCTACAATGAGCAGTTCTTC. It is translated as CASSRSPSSESGTSPYNEQFF. The rearrangement uses TRBV21-1 and TRBJ2-1; the table's D call TRBD2 went unverified against the DNA. TRBV21-1 is termed a pseudogene. The CDR3 extends over 21 amino acids.

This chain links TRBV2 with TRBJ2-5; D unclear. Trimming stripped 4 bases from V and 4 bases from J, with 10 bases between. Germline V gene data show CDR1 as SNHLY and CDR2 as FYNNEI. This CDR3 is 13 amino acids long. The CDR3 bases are TGTGCCAGCAGTGGAAGCGACGGAGAGACCCAGTACTTC. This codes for CASSGSDGETQYF.

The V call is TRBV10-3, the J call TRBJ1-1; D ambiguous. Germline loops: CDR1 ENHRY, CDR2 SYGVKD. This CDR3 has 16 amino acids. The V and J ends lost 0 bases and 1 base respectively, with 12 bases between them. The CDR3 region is CAISESGVISNTEAFF. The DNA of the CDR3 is TGTGCCATCAGTGAGTCCGGGGTAATATCGAACACTGAAGCTTTCTTT.

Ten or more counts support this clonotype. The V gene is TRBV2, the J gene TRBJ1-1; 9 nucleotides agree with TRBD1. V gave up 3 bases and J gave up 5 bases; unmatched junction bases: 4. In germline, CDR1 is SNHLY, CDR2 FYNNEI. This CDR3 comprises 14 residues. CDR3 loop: CASSEDRGRTEAFF. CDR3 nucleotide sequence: TGTGCCAGCAGTGAGGACAGGGGTAGAACTGAAGCTTTCTTT.

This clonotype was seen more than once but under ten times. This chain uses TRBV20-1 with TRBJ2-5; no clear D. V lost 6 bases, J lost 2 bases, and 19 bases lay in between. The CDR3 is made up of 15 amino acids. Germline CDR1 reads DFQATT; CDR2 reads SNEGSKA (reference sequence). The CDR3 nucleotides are TGCAGTGCCGTAGAGCGACCGAGAAATCAAGAGACCCAGTACTTC. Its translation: CSAVERPRNQETQYF.

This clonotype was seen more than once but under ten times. CDR3 amino acids: CASSVALGRLSTGELFF. DNA for the CDR3: TGTGCCAGCAGCGTAGCTCTTGGTCGGTTGAGCACCGGGGAGCTGTTTTTT. The chain is built from TRBV9 and TRBJ2-2; D is unresolved. Germline CDR1 SGDLS, CDR2 YYNGEE. CDR3 size: 17 residues. V dropped 0 bases and J dropped 4 bases, with 16 bases sitting between them. The full variable domain, its missing parts supplied by reference TRBV9 and TRBJ2-2, is DSGVTQTPKHLITATGQRVTLRCSPRSGDLSVYWYQQSLDQGLQFLIQYYNGEERAKGNILERFSAQQFPDLHSELNLSSLELGDSALYFCASSVALGRLSTGELFFGEGSRLTVL.

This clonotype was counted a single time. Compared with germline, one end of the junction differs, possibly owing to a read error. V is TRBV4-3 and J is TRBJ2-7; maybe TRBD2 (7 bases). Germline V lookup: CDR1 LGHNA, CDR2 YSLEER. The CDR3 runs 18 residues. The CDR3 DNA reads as TGCGCCAGCGGCCAAGATGGGGGGGGCAGGCGGGGTGATTACGAGCAGTACTTC. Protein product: CASGQDGGGRRGDYEQYF.